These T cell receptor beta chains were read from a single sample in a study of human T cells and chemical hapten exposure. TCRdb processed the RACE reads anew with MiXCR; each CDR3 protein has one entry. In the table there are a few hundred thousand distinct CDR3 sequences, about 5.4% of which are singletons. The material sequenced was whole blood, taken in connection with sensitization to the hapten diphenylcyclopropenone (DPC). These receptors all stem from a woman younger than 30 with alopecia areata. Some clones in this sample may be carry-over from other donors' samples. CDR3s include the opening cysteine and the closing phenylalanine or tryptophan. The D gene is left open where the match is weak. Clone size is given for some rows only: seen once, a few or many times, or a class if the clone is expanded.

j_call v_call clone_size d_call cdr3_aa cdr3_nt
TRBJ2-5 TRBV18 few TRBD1 CASSPGPGTGGLTYF TGTGCCAGCTCACCCGGACCCGGGACAGGCGGGCTGACGTACTTC
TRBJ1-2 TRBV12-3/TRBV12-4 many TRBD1 CASTPDRGGFNYGYTF TGTGCCAGCACTCCCGACAGGGGGGGATTTAACTATGGCTACACCTTC
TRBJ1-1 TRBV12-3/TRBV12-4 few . CASIKAEATEAFF TGTGCCAGCATTAAGGCCGAGGCCACTGAAGCTTTCTTT
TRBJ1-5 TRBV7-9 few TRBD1 CASSLVGTDNQPQHF TGTGCCAGCAGCTTAGTTGGGACAGATAATCAGCCCCAGCATTTT
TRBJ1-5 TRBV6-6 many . CASLETGRSNQPQHF TGTGCCAGCCTAGAAACAGGGAGAAGCAATCAGCCCCAGCATTTT
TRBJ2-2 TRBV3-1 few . CASSQEYTGELFF TGTGCCAGCAGCCAGGAGTACACCGGGGAGCTGTTTTTT
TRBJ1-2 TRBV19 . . CASSIAGLGYTF TGTGCCAGTAGTATCGCGGGGCTTGGCTACACCTTC
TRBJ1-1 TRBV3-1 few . CASSQEPQNTEAFF TGTGCCAGCAGCCAGGAACCGCAGAACACTGAAGCTTTCTTT
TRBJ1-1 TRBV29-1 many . CSSTGNTEAFF TGCAGCTCCACGGGGAACACTGAAGCTTTCTTT
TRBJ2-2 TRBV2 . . CASSELENGELFF TGTGCCAGCAGTGAATTGGAGAACGGGGAGCTGTTTTTT
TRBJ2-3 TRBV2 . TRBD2 CASSELAGGLRNTQYF TGTGCCAGCAGTGAACTAGCGGGGGGCCTCCGAAATACGCAGTATTTT
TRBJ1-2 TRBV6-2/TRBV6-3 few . CASSYRGGFSF TGTGCCAGCAGTTACAGGGGGGGTTTCTCCTTC
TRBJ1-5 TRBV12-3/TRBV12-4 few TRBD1 CASSRQGAVGNQPQHF TGTGCCAGCAGCCGACAGGGGGCCGTCGGCAATCAGCCCCAGCATTTT
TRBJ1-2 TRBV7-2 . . CASSFGGLYQFYGYTF TGTGCCAGCAGCTTCGGGGGGTTATACCAGTTTTATGGCTACACCTTC
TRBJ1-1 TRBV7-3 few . CASSYLGSTEAFF TGTGCCAGCAGCTACCTAGGCAGTACTGAAGCTTTCTTT
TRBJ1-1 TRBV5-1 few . CASSLGLRMQGRKNTEAFF TGCGCCAGCAGCTTGGGCCTTCGAATGCAGGGGCGAAAGAACACTGAAGCTTTCTTT
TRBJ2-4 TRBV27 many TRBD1 CASSPGQGVSIQYF TGTGCCAGCAGTCCGGGACAGGGGGTTTCAATTCAGTACTTC
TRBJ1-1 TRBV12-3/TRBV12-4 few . CASSLIRETAFF TGTGCCAGCAGTTTAATCAGGGAAACAGCTTTCTTT
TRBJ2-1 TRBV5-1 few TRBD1 CASSLNTGVIEQFF TGCGCCAGCAGCTTGAATACAGGGGTCATTGAGCAGTTCTTC
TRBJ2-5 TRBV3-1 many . CASTSGSGQETQYF TGTGCCAGCACCTCGGGGTCCGGTCAAGAGACCCAGTACTTC
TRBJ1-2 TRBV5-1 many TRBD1 CASSSVRGQGANYGYTF TGCGCCAGCAGCTCGGTACGAGGACAGGGAGCTAACTATGGCTACACCTTC
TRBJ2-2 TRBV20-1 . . CSARTGGELFF TGCAGTGCTAGGACTGGCGGGGAGCTGTTTTTT
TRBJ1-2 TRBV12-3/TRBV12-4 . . CASSLRGGSGYTF TGTGCCAGCAGTTTACGGGGGGGAAGTGGCTACACCTTC
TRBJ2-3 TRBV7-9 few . CASSPRTGTSTDTQYF TGTGCCAGCAGCCCCCGGACTGGTACTAGCACAGATACGCAGTATTTT
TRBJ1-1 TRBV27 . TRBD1 CASGNRGRAGEAFF TGTGCCAGCGGCAACAGGGGGCGAGCGGGGGAAGCTTTCTTT
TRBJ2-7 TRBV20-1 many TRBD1 CSANPGQGSSYEQYF TGCAGTGCCAATCCGGGACAGGGGAGCTCCTACGAGCAGTACTTC
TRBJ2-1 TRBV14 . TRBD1 CASSQFKGTGAYNEQFF TGTGCCAGCAGCCAATTCAAAGGGACAGGGGCCTACAATGAGCAGTTCTTC
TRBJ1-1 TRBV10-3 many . CAISVMKGVGTEAFF TGTGCCATCAGTGTTATGAAGGGAGTTGGCACTGAAGCTTTCTTT
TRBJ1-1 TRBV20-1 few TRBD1 CSAAGTGGWGTEAFF TGCAGTGCTGCCGGGACAGGGGGATGGGGCACTGAAGCTTTCTTT
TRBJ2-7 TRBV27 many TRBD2 CASSRTSEAYEQYF TGTGCCAGCAGTCGGACTAGCGAAGCCTACGAGCAGTACTTC
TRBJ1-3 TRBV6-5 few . CASRRTGTEGNTIYF TGTGCCAGCAGAAGGACCGGGACTGAAGGAAACACCATATATTTT
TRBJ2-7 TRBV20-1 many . CSASVRPGPFGSEQYF TGCAGTGCTAGCGTTCGGCCAGGGCCCTTTGGCTCCGAGCAGTACTTC